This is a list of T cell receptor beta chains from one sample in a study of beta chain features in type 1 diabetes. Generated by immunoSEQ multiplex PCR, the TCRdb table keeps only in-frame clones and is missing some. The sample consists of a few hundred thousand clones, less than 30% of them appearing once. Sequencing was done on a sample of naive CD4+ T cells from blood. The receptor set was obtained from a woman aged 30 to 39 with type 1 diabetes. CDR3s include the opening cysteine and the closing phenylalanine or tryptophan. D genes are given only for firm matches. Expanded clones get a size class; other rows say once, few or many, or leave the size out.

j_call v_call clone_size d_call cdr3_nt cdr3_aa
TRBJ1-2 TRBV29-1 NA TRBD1 TGCAGCGTTCGACAGGGGGCAAACTATGGCTACACCTTC CSVRQGANYGYTF
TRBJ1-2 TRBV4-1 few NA TGCGCCAGCAGCCAAGCAGGGGCGGGCTACACCTTC CASSQAGAGYTF
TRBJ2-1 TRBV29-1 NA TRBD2 TGCAGCGTTGGGGGACTAGCTACGGATGAGCAGTTCTTC CSVGGLATDEQFF
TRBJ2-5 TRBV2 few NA TGTGCCGGGAGTGAGGGCAACCAAGAGACCCAGTACTTC CAGSEGNQETQYF
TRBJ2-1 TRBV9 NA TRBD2 TGTGCCAGCAGCCCCGTTTTTACTAGCGGGAGCGATGAGCAGTTCTTC CASSPVFTSGSDEQFF
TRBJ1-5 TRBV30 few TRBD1 TGTGCCTGGAGTAACAGGGGGCAAAGGAATCAGCCCCAGCATTTT CAWSNRGQRNQPQHF
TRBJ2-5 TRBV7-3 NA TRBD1 TGTGCCAGCAGCTTATCCTCCAGGACAGGTCCCCAGTACTTC CASSLSSRTGPQYF
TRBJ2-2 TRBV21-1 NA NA TGTGCCAGCAGCAAAGCGGGGCCCCACGGGGAGCTGTTTTTT CASSKAGPHGELFF
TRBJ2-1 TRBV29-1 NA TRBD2 TGCAGCGTCCGACTAGCGGGAGTAGGAGAGCAGTTCTTC CSVRLAGVGEQFF
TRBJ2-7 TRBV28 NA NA TGTGCCAGCAGTTCAGGGGCTACTAGCTCCTACGAGCAGTACTTC CASSSGATSSYEQYF
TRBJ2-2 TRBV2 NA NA TGTGCCAGCAGTGACCCCAGGAACACCGGGGAGCTGTTTTTT CASSDPRNTGELFF
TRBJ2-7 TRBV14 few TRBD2 TGTGCCAGCAGCCCACTAGCGGGGTTATACGAGCAGTACTTC CASSPLAGLYEQYF
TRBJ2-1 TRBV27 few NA TGTGCCAGCAGTTTTCTAGCCCGTGGGGATGAGCAGTTCTTC CASSFLARGDEQFF
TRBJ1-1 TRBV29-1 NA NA TGCAGCGTGATCACAGGGAGTTTGAACACTGAAGCTTTCTTT CSVITGSLNTEAFF
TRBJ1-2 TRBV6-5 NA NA TGTGCCAGCAGTTACCAGCACAGCTACTATGGCTACACCTTC CASSYQHSYYGYTF
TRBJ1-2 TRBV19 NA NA TGTGCCAGTGGTCGGCAGGGGTATGGCTACACCTTC CASGRQGYGYTF
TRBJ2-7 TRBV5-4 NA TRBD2 TGTGCCAGCCGACTAGCGGGAGGTCAGGGCATCTACGAGCAGTACTTC CASRLAGGQGIYEQYF
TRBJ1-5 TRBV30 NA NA TGTGCCTGGAGTAGGGTAGGGAGGCAGCCCCAGCATTTT CAWSRVGRQPQHF
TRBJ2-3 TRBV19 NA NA TGTGCCAGTAGTATTGACAGTTCTAGCACAGATACGCAGTATTTT CASSIDSSSTDTQYF
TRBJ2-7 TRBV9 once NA TGTGCCAGCAGCGTAGCCCCGGGACACGGGCTAGGCGAGCAGTACTTC CASSVAPGHGLGEQYF
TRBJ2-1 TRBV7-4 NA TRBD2 TGTGCCAGCAGCTTGTGCGGGAGACATGGTGAGCAGTTCTTC CASSLCGRHGEQFF
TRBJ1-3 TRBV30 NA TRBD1 TGTGCCTGGAGTGTACGAGGGGGCGCGGGAAACACCATATATTTT CAWSVRGGAGNTIYF
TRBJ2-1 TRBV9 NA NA TGTGCCAGCAGCGCATCGGACAGGAGGAGGGGATACAATGAGCAGTTCTTC CASSASDRRRGYNEQFF
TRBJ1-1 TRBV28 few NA TGTGCCAGCAGTTTACTAGGAACTGAAGCTTTCTTT CASSLLGTEAFF
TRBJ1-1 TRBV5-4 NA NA TGTGCCAGCAGCTCGCTAGGGGATACTGAAGCTTTCTTT CASSSLGDTEAFF
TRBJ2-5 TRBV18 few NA TGTGCCAGCTCACCAACGGACTGGTACCAAGAGACCCAGTACTTC CASSPTDWYQETQYF
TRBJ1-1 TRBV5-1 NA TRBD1 TGCGCCAGCAGCTCGGAGACAGGGTACACTGAAGCTTTCTTT CASSSETGYTEAFF
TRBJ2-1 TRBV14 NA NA TGTGCCAGCAGCCAAGCAGGGTTCGCCTACAATGAGCAGTTCTTC CASSQAGFAYNEQFF
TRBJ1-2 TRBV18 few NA TGTGCCAGCTCACCACGTCCCGAGAATAACTATGGCTACACCTTC CASSPRPENNYGYTF
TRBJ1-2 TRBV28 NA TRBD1 TGTGCCAGCAGTTTGCCCGGGACAGGGGGCTTAAGTGGCTACACCTTC CASSLPGTGGLSGYTF
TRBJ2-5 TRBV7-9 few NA TGTGCCAGCAGCAGAAGCGCAGTAGAGACCCAGTACTTC CASSRSAVETQYF
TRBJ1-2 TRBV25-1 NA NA TGTGCCAGCAGTGATCCCCTAGGCTATGGCTACACCTTC CASSDPLGYGYTF
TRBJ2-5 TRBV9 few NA TGTGCCAGCAGCGCCGACAGTTTTCTACCCCAAGAGACCCAGTACTTC CASSADSFLPQETQYF
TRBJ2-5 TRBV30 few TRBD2 TGTGCCTGGGTACTAGCGGACCAAGAGACCCAGTACTTC CAWVLADQETQYF
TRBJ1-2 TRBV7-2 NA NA TGTGCCAGCAGCGCGAAAGCTAACTATGGCTACACCTTC CASSAKANYGYTF
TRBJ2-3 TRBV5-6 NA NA TGTGCCAGCAGAGACCGACCCAGGGATACGCAGTATTTT CASRDRPRDTQYF